Below, 8 T cell receptor beta chains from the same sample are listed, as sequenced in a study of shared T cell receptors in the human thymus. Libraries were prepared by immunoSEQ multiplex PCR; TCRdb keeps only in-frame clonotypes and omits some of them. The repertoire includes under 700,000 clones, approximately 78% of them detected once, and more than 0.01% sits in the top ten. These data were also filed under a second study, of human thymus T cells.

The source material was thymocytes. The source of these receptors is a boy under three years old with a congenital heart defect.

The genes are TRBV5-1 and TRBJ2-7; TRBD2 agrees at 7 bases. J was trimmed by 4 bases and V by 3 bases; bases with no gene match: 13. Looked up from germline, CDR1 is SGHRS and CDR2 is YFSETQ. The CDR3 runs 16 residues. The CDR3 bases are TGCGCCAGCAGCTCGGCCCCGAGCGGGATATGGTACGAGCAGTACTTC. It codes for CASSSAPSGIWYEQYF.

The chain links TRBV27 to TRBJ2-1; 10 bases are shared with TRBD1. With V trimmed by 5 bases and J by 6 bases, 13 bases remained unmatched. Per the germline V gene, CDR1 is MNHEY and CDR2 is SMNVEV (reference sequence). This CDR3 is built from 17 residues. Written as DNA, the CDR3 is TGTGCCAGCAGTCGCGGACAGGGGGGACCAACTACCAATGAGCAGTTCTTC. Protein: CASSRGQGGPTTNEQFF.

V usage is TRBV5-6 and J usage is TRBJ1-2; the match to TRBD1 covers 7 bases. The CDR3 contains 15 residues. CDR1 is SGHDT and CDR2 is YYEEEE in the germline V gene. The V gene end was trimmed by 4 bases and the J gene end by 2 bases; junction bases not matched to a gene: 8. CDR3 in amino acids: CASSPRQGGNYGYTF. CDR3 DNA sequence: TGTGCCAGCAGCCCACGACAGGGAGGAAACTATGGCTACACCTTC.

This clone has more than one count but fewer than ten. The chain recombines TRBV4-3 with TRBJ2-1; weak D call: TRBD2 (5 bases). Trimming left V 0 bases short and J 2 bases short, with 14 bases between. This CDR3 has 17 amino acids. Germline lookup yields CDR1 LGHNA and CDR2 YSLEER. The CDR3 spells CASSQEQRQAPYNEQFF. The CDR3 DNA reads as TGCGCCAGCAGCCAAGAACAGCGGCAGGCCCCCTACAATGAGCAGTTCTTC.

The rearrangement uses TRBV5-4 and TRBJ2-7, with 10 bases lining up with TRBD1. Germline trimming cut 4 bases from V and 2 bases from J; bases unmatched to any gene: 6. The CDR3 covers 15 residues. Germline V CDR1 and CDR2: SGHNT, YYREEE (reference sequence). DNA for the CDR3: TGTGCCAGCAGCCTCCGGACAGGGGGGACCTACGAGCAGTACTTC. Translated, it gives CASSLRTGGTYEQYF.

The V call is TRBV5-6, the J call TRBJ2-2, with D tentatively TRBD1 (5 bases). Trimming took off 0 bases at V and 5 bases at J, with 11 bases between the two ends. This CDR3 region has 15 residues. Germline V gene sequence: CDR1 SGHDT, CDR2 YYEEEE. The CDR3 nucleotides are TGTGCCAGCAGCTTGGAGTTCTCAGGGACCGGGGAGCTGTTTTTT. Protein: CASSLEFSGTGELFF.

This clone occurred once. This chain joins TRBV2 and TRBJ2-4, with 8 bases matching TRBD1. Germline CDR1 reads SNHLY; CDR2 reads FYNNEI. Trimming at V came to 6 bases and at J to 3 bases, leaving 7 bases not matched to a gene. The CDR3 spans 15 residues. The DNA of the CDR3 is TGTGCCAGCAGCGCTTCCGGGACAGGCAAAAACATTCAGTACTTC. Amino acids: CASSASGTGKNIQYF. Looking up the rest from reference TRBV2 and TRBJ2-4 gives the full variable domain: EPEVTQTPSHQVTQMGQEVILRCVPISNHLYFYWYRQILGQKVEFLVSFYNNEISEKSEIFDDQFSVERPDGSNFTLKIRSTKLEDSAMYFCASSASGTGKNIQYFGAGTRLSVL.

V and J are TRBV7-2 and TRBJ1-1; TRBD1 aligns across 7 bases. CDR3 length equals 17 residues. V lost 1 base, J lost 2 bases, and 10 bases stayed unmatched. From germline, CDR1 is SGHTA and CDR2 FQGNSA. CDR3 nucleotide sequence: TGTGCCAGCAGCTTAGGGACAGGTACCCGAGATAACACTGAAGCTTTCTTT. This translates into CASSLGTGTRDNTEAFF. Filled out from reference TRBV7-2 and TRBJ1-1, the complete variable domain reads GAGVSQSPSNKVTEKGKDVELRCDPISGHTALYWYRQSLGQGLEFLIYFQGNSAPDKSGLPSDRFSAERTGGSVSTLTIQRTQQEDSAVYLCASSLGTGTRDNTEAFFGQGTRLTVV.